The next 25 T cell receptor beta chains were all read from a single sample in a study of blood T cells in healthy people across ages. Then a second PCR, running roughly 7 to 11 cycles, was carried out with a sample-barcoded 5' primer and a J-beta primer mix. TCRdb passed the 5' RACE reads through MiXCR, listing each CDR3 protein once. Among approximately 810,000 distinct CDR3 sequences listed, under 35% were seen once. The specimen sequenced was blood. Receptors were obtained from a woman at least 80 years old in good health.

This clonotype was seen a handful of times. The J gene is TRBJ1-2, the V gene TRBV7-9; D gene uncertain. Germline V gives CDR1 SEHNR, CDR2 FQNEAQ (reference sequence). The ends were cut back, 5 bases at V and 8 bases at J, with 24 bases in the middle. The length of the CDR3 is 16 residues. CDR3 sequence (DNA): TGTGCCAGCAGCCCTGACCACGCCGGTGGATCCTACGGCTACACCTTC. Amino acid sequence: CASSPDHAGGSYGYTF.

Regarding this clonotype: Being one base from a much bigger clone, this may be a read error. No conserved phenylalanine or tryptophan is present at the end of the CDR3, so a read error is the likely explanation. The V gene is TRBV6-5, the J gene TRBJ2-3; weak D call: TRBD2 (6 bases). V dropped 6 bases and J dropped 4 bases, with 17 bases sitting between them. From germline, CDR1 is MNHEY and CDR2 SVGAGI. This CDR3 is 15 amino acids long. In DNA, the CDR3 is TGTGCCAGCAGCTCGACTAGAAGCGGATCAGATACGCAGTATCTT. Encoded protein: CASSSTRSGSDTQYL.

This clonotype was counted many times. This chain's CDR3 is CASSLVPTGTEAFF. The CDR3 DNA reads as TGTGCCAGCAGCTTGGTACCGACGGGGACTGAAGCTTTCTTT. J is TRBJ1-1 and V is TRBV5-6; no clear D gene. Germline loops: CDR1 SGHDT, CDR2 YYEEEE. Trimming cost V 0 bases and J 5 bases, with 11 bases left between them. This CDR3 contains 14 residues.

In its sample, this clonotype was seen a few times. This rearrangement joins TRBV15 to TRBJ1-1, with D possibly being TRBD1 (5 bases). The germline gives CDR1 LNHNV, CDR2 YYDKDF (reference sequence). This CDR3 contains 16 residues. The V gene lost 0 bases and the J gene lost 7 bases, with 18 bases spanning the gap. DNA for the CDR3: TGTGCCACCAGCAGAGAGCGGGGACGGGCGCGGAATGAAGCTTTCTTT. This sequence encodes CATSRERGRARNEAFF.

J is TRBJ2-1 and V is TRBV18; D call uncertain. The CDR3 is 13 residues long. From germline, CDR1 is KGHSH and CDR2 LQKENI. Trimming took 5 bases from V and 3 from J, leaving 8 bases between them. For the CDR3, the DNA is TGTGCCAGCTCAGGCGACGGCTACAATGAGCAGTTCTTC. Translating it yields CASSGDGYNEQFF. Filled out from reference TRBV18 and TRBJ2-1, the complete variable domain reads NAGVMQNPRHLVRRRGQEARLRCSPMKGHSHVYWYRQLPEEGLKFMVYLQKENIIDESGMPKERFSAEFPKEGPSILRIQQVVRGDSAAYFCASSGDGYNEQFFGPGTRLTVL.

V and J are TRBV7-8 and TRBJ1-5; 8 nucleotides align to TRBD1. After removal of 8 bases from V and 5 bases from J, the junction contained 8 bases not matched to a gene. Germline lookup yields CDR1 SGHVS and CDR2 FQNEAQ. This CDR3 contains 14 residues. The CDR3 bases are TGTGCCAGCTTAGACGGACAGGGACATCAGCCCCAGCATTTT. It encodes CASLDGQGHQPQHF.

This clonotype has at least ten counts. This sequence joins TRBV24-1 and TRBJ2-3; 7 bases agree with TRBD1. The germline V gene encodes CDR1 KGHDR and CDR2 SFDVKD. The CDR3 runs to 18 residues. V lost 3 bases, J lost 1 base, and 12 bases stayed unmatched. The CDR3: CATSDATGAVSGTDTQYF. In DNA, the CDR3 is TGTGCCACCAGTGATGCCACAGGGGCGGTATCTGGCACAGATACGCAGTATTTT.

This clonotype appeared many times. This may be a read error, as it is one base from a much larger clone. The rearrangement links TRBV5-5 to TRBJ2-1; D gene uncertain. The CDR3 length is 14 residues. The V end lost 6 bases, the J end lost 7 bases, and 17 bases lay between the germline ends. Germline V gives CDR1 SGHKS, CDR2 YYEKEE (reference sequence). Here the CDR3 DNA reads TGTGCCAGCACCTGGGCCCCGGCGGAGAATGAGCAGTTCTTC. It is translated as CASTWAPAENEQFF.

In regard to this clonotype: A junction boundary mismatches the germline segment, possibly from a read error. V usage is TRBV12-3 or TRBV12-4 and J usage is TRBJ2-3, with D perhaps assigned TRBD1 or TRBD2 (5 bases each). The CDR3 contains 15 residues. CDR3 amino acids: CASSRGGRSADAQYF. The CDR3 bases are TGTGCCAGCAGTCGGGGCGGCCGCAGCGCAGATGCGCAGTATTTT.

Turning to this clonotype: This may be a read error: a much more frequent sequence differs by one nucleotide. V is TRBV7-9 and J is TRBJ2-1; D is unresolved. V was pared by 3 bases and J by 10 bases, with 16 bases between. The CDR3 consists of 14 residues. CDR1 and CDR2 from the germline V gene are SEHNR and FQNEAQ (reference sequence). In DNA form, the CDR3 reads TGTGCCAGCAGCTTTCGTGGTTTATTGTACGAGCAGTTCTTC. It specifies CASSFRGLLYEQFF.

This chain links TRBV7-2 with TRBJ2-2; TRBD2 matches at 10 bases. The CDR3 contains 15 residues. V dropped 6 bases and J dropped 7; count of bases not matched to a gene: 8. Germline V CDR1 and CDR2: SGHTA, FQGNSA. DNA for the CDR3: TGTGCCAGCAGAAAGCGGGGGGGCCAGATCGGGGAGCTGTTTTTT. Protein: CASRKRGGQIGELFF.

Concerning this clonotype itself: A much larger clonotype is one base distant, so this may be a read error. CDR3 DNA sequence: TGTACCAGCAGGCCGGGGGGAGGGGATGAGCAGTTCTTC. Its translation: CTSRPGGGDEQFF. The chain is built from TRBV6-6 and TRBJ2-1, with 7 nucleotides matching TRBD2. This CDR3 contains 13 residues. Looked up from germline, CDR1 is MNHNY and CDR2 is SVGAGI (reference sequence).

This clonotype has a handful of counts. The genes are TRBV7-2 and TRBJ1-2; D is ambiguous. The CDR3 covers 14 residues. Germline CDR1 SGHTA, CDR2 FQGNSA. V shed 1 base and J shed 4 bases, with 10 bases lying between them. CDR3 residues: CASSLGGSAYGYTF. CDR3 sequence (DNA): TGTGCCAGCAGCTTAGGAGGGTCGGCCTATGGCTACACCTTC. The full variable domain, its missing parts supplied by reference TRBV7-2 and TRBJ1-2, is GAGVSQSPSNKVTEKGKDVELRCDPISGHTALYWYRQSLGQGLEFLIYFQGNSAPDKSGLPSDRFSAERTGGSVSTLTIQRTQQEDSAVYLCASSLGGSAYGYTFGSGTRLTVV.

This clonotype was recorded only once. V is TRBV5-6 and J is TRBJ1-5; D remains ambiguous. Germline values: CDR1 SGHDT, CDR2 YYEEEE. The V end was cut by 2 bases, the J end by 6 bases, with 6 bases between. The CDR3 consists of 12 residues. The CDR3 is CASSFGPQPQHF. The CDR3 nucleotides read TGTGCCAGCAGCTTTGGTCCTCAGCCCCAGCATTTT. Variable domain in full (rest from reference TRBV5-6 and TRBJ1-5): DAGVTQSPTHLIKTRGQQVTLRCSPKSGHDTVSWYQQALGQGPQFIFQYYEEEERQRGNFPDRFSGHQFPNYSSELNVNALLLGDSALYLCASSFGPQPQHFGDGTRLSIL.

This clonotype has a single count. This may stem from a read error, because a much larger clone lies one nucleotide away. The chain employs TRBV18 and TRBJ2-5; D not resolved. In germline, CDR1 is KGHSH, CDR2 LQKENI. The CDR3 runs 15 residues. The CDR3 sequence is CASPPRTTVGETQYF. As DNA, the CDR3 is TGTGCCAGCCCACCAAGGACGACCGTGGGGGAGACCCAGTACTTC.

Points on this clonotype: A much more abundant neighbour one base away suggests this may be a read error. This sequence joins TRBV28 and TRBJ2-5, with 8 bases lining up with TRBD1. Per the germline V gene, CDR1 is MDHEN and CDR2 is SYDVKM. The CDR3 loop spans 14 amino acids. Trimming at V came to 6 bases and at J to 6 bases, leaving 9 bases not matched to a gene. The DNA of the CDR3 is TGTGCCAGCAGGTTGAGTCAGGGGGCGAAGACCCAGTACTTC. As protein: CASRLSQGAKTQYF.

This clonotype was recorded many times. The rearrangement joins TRBV6-2 or TRBV6-3 to TRBJ1-5, with a weak D call TRBD1 (5 bases). The CDR3 sequence is 13 residues long. V was pared by 7 bases and J by 4 bases, with 11 bases between. CDR1 is MNHEY, CDR2 SVGEGT, per germline. The CDR3 loop reads CASTVKGNQPQHF. DNA for the CDR3: TGTGCCAGCACCGTCAAGGGGAATCAGCCCCAGCATTTT.

The chain links TRBV7-2 to TRBJ1-1, with a possible D match to TRBD1 (5 bases). Germline V gives CDR1 SGHTA, CDR2 FQGNSA. The CDR3 is made up of 15 amino acids. The ends were cut back, 3 bases at V and 0 bases at J, with 11 bases in the middle. In DNA, the CDR3 is TGTGCCAGCAGCTTCGAGCGGGGGATGAACACTGAAGCTTTCTTT. It codes for CASSFERGMNTEAFF. Full variable domain (remainder filled in from reference TRBV7-2 and TRBJ1-1): GAGVSQSPSNKVTEKGKDVELRCDPISGHTALYWYRQSLGQGLEFLIYFQGNSAPDKSGLPSDRFSAERTGGSVSTLTIQRTQQEDSAVYLCASSFERGMNTEAFFGQGTRLTVV.

In this sample, this clonotype turned up many times. The chain joins TRBV20-1 to TRBJ2-4; 8 bases are a match to TRBD1. Germline V gene lookup returns CDR1 DFQATT and CDR2 SNEGSKA (reference sequence). CDR3 length equals 13 residues. The J segment lost 12 bases and the V segment lost 5 bases, leaving 12 bases of the junction unmatched. This CDR3 reads CSAEDRAKRAQYF. In nucleotides, the CDR3 is TGCAGTGCTGAGGACAGGGCCAAAAGGGCTCAGTACTTC.

Turning to this clonotype: A read error may account for a junction end that differs from germline. The chain is built from TRBV20-1 and TRBJ2-7; D ambiguous. With the DNA end fitting TRBJ2-5 better, the J assignment may be wrong. The germline V gene has CDR1 DFQATT and CDR2 SNEGSKA (reference sequence). The CDR3 consists of 12 residues. Here the CDR3 reads CSARGRKETQYF. CDR3 DNA: TGCAGTGCCAGAGGACGGAAAGAGACCCAGTACTTC.

About this clonotype itself: A read error may explain this, as a much larger clone is one base away. This chain uses TRBV28 with TRBJ2-7, with 13 nucleotides matching TRBD2. The CDR3 covers 15 residues. Germline lookup yields CDR1 MDHEN and CDR2 SYDVKM. Germline trimming cut 5 bases from V and 2 bases from J; bases unmatched to any gene: 3. The CDR3 loop is CASSEGLAGTYEQYF. The CDR3 DNA follows: TGTGCCAGCAGTGAGGGACTAGCGGGGACCTACGAGCAGTACTTC.

This clonotype was observed many times. The DNA for the CDR3 is TGTGCCAGCTCACTACTACAGGGTCGGAGGGAGCAGTACTTC. This sequence encodes CASSLLQGRREQYF. The chain joins TRBV18 to TRBJ2-7; perhaps TRBD1 as D (6 bases). CDR1 and CDR2 (germline): KGHSH, LQKENI. V was shortened by 4 bases and J by 7 bases, with 17 bases between the two germline ends. CDR3 length equals 14 residues. The full variable domain, in which reference TRBV18 and TRBJ2-7 provide the parts outside the CDR3, is NAGVMQNPRHLVRRRGQEARLRCSPMKGHSHVYWYRQLPEEGLKFMVYLQKENIIDESGMPKERFSAEFPKEGPSILRIQQVVRGDSAAYFCASSLLQGRREQYFGPGTRLTVT.

The V gene is TRBV3-1, the J gene TRBJ2-4, with 8 bases matching TRBD1. After removal of 2 bases from V and 13 bases from J, the junction contained 10 bases not matched to a gene. Germline CDR1 reads LGHDT; CDR2 reads YNNKEL (reference sequence). The CDR3 covers 14 residues. CDR3 sequence reads: CASSQSIGQGKQYF. The DNA for the CDR3 is TGTGCCAGCAGCCAATCCATAGGACAGGGAAAGCAGTACTTC.

This clonotype was observed many times. The J gene is TRBJ2-7, the V gene TRBV19; 7 nucleotides agree with TRBD1. The J segment lost 2 bases and the V segment lost 5 bases, leaving 12 bases of the junction unmatched. Germline CDR1 and CDR2: LNHDA and SQIVND (reference sequence). This CDR3 is 16 amino acids long. The CDR3 DNA is TGTGCCAGTAGTCTTAACCCCACAGGGGTCACCTACGAGCAGTACTTC. Translated, it gives CASSLNPTGVTYEQYF.

As for this clonotype: This may arise from a read error, as a much more abundant clone is one base away. The chain links TRBV4-1 to TRBJ1-2; D is ambiguous. Trimming stripped 4 bases from V and 5 bases from J, with 11 bases between. This CDR3 has 13 amino acids. The V gene's germline CDR1 is MGHRA and CDR2 YSYEKL. The CDR3 coding sequence is TGCGCCAGCAGCCGAGATCGGCAGTATGGCTACACCTTC. Translating gives CASSRDRQYGYTF.